This passage covers 11 T cell receptor beta chains from one sample sequenced in a study of blood T cell repertoires in COVID-19. The data were produced by immunoSEQ multiplex PCR, yet TCRdb's version contains in-frame clones alone and is incomplete. The table shows under 300,000 clones, with 84% occurring only once. Material for sequencing was peripheral blood. Receptors were obtained from a woman between 40 and 55 years old who had recovered from COVID-19.

About this clone: Other DNA sequences within the sample encode an identical CDR3. The CDR3 DNA follows: TGTGCCACCAGCAGAGCACTAGCGGGGGCTGGGTCCTACAATGAGCAGTTCTTC. This codes for CATSRALAGAGSYNEQFF. The gene calls are TRBV15 and TRBJ2-1, with 11 bases matching TRBD2. The germline gives CDR1 LNHNV, CDR2 YYDKDF (reference sequence). The CDR3 is made up of 18 amino acids. Germline trimming cut 1 base from V and 1 base from J; bases unmatched to any gene: 6.

The sample holds a few counts of this clone. Additional DNA sequences in this sample encode the identical CDR3. The chain carries TRBV28 and TRBJ2-2, with unresolved D. The CDR3 runs 14 residues. The ends were cut back, 2 bases at V and 1 base at J, with 5 bases in the middle. Germline CDR1 MDHEN, CDR2 SYDVKM. The CDR3 DNA reads as TGTGCCAGCAGTTTAGCAGGGAACACCGGGGAGCTGTTTTTT. Its translation: CASSLAGNTGELFF.

This clone was detected many times. The rearrangement links TRBV4-1 to TRBJ2-7; possibly TRBD1 for D (6 bases). Trimming took off 0 bases at V and 0 bases at J, with 12 bases between the two ends. There are 16 residues in the CDR3. In germline, CDR1 is MGHRA, CDR2 YSYEKL. CDR3 nucleotide sequence: TGCGCCAGCAGCCAAGAGGGGGACACCAGCTCCTACGAGCAGTACTTC. Its translation is CASSQEGDTSSYEQYF.

This sequence joins TRBV10-3 and TRBJ2-3, with 11 bases lining up with TRBD2. Germline-derived CDR1 and CDR2 are ENHRY and SYGVKD. The CDR3 runs 16 residues. V lost 9 bases to trimming and J lost 2 bases; unmatched junction nucleotides: 10. This CDR3 reads CAINSISGGATDTQYF. Written as DNA, the CDR3 is TGTGCCATTAATTCAATTAGCGGGGGGGCCACAGATACGCAGTATTTT.

This clone was observed a few times. This chain joins TRBV4-1 and TRBJ1-6; TRBD1 matches 10 bases. V lost 8 bases and J lost 8; bases outside the gene matches: 6. Germline assignment: CDR1 MGHRA and CDR2 YSYEKL. CDR3 length equals 14 residues. DNA for the CDR3: TGCGCCAGCGAAACCGGGACAGGGGATTCACCCCTCCACTTT. Amino acid sequence: CASETGTGDSPLHF.

V is TRBV5-1 and J is TRBJ2-1; a possible D gene is TRBD2 (6 bases). This CDR3 is 14 amino acids long. Germline V lookup: CDR1 SGHRS, CDR2 YFSETQ. V was trimmed by 4 bases and J by 8 bases, leaving 16 bases between them. The CDR3 coding sequence is TGCGCCAGCAGCCCGGGACTGGAGGGCGATGAGCAGTTCTTC. Translated, it gives CASSPGLEGDEQFF.

The chain is built from TRBV25-1 and TRBJ1-3; tentatively, D is TRBD1 (5 bases). CDR3 length: 15 residues. Trimming removed 1 base at V and 3 bases at J, with 10 bases between. Germline V gives CDR1 MGHDK, CDR2 SYGVNS. CDR3 DNA: TGTGCCAGCAGTGAATCCAGGGTGGTTGGAAACACCATATATTTT. This sequence encodes CASSESRVVGNTIYF.

The V call is TRBV28, the J call TRBJ2-3, with D uncertain. The CDR3 length is 14 residues. V dropped 3 bases and J dropped 1 base, with 8 bases sitting between them. Germline assignment: CDR1 MDHEN and CDR2 SYDVKM. CDR3 DNA sequence: TGTGCCAGCAGTTTGGAGACCGGCACAGATACGCAGTATTTT. Protein sequence: CASSLETGTDTQYF.

The J gene is TRBJ1-6, the V gene TRBV18, with D perhaps TRBD1 (5 bases). The CDR3 extends over 15 amino acids. Germline V gene data show CDR1 as KGHSH and CDR2 as LQKENI. V lost 2 bases and J lost 8, with 13 bases in between. CDR3 DNA sequence: TGTGCCAGCTCACCAGGAACAGCACAGGATTCACCCCTCCACTTT. Residues: CASSPGTAQDSPLHF.

The V and J genes are TRBV7-2 and TRBJ1-2; D is possibly TRBD1 (6 bases). This CDR3 comprises 14 residues. V lost 4 bases, J lost 0 bases, and 9 bases lay in between. The germline V gene encodes CDR1 SGHTA and CDR2 FQGNSA. The CDR3 sequence: CASSSDRANYGYTF. The CDR3, as DNA: TGTGCCAGCAGCTCGGACAGAGCTAACTATGGCTACACCTTC.

The rearrangement uses TRBV19 and TRBJ2-1; TRBD1 matches at 11 bases. The trim removed 0 bases at V and 7 bases at J, leaving 8 bases unmatched. CDR1 LNHDA and CDR2 SQIVND come from the germline V gene (reference sequence). The CDR3 totals 17 residues. The CDR3 DNA follows: TGTGCCAGTAGTATAGATCCGGACAGGGGGCTCAGAAATGAGCAGTTCTTC. Its translation is CASSIDPDRGLRNEQFF.